The rows below give T cell receptor beta chains drawn from one sample of a study of patients with pleural tuberculosis. TCRdb analysed the reads with MiXCR anew, one entry per CDR3 protein. Found here are about 50,000 distinct CDR3 sequences, around 6.7% of them singletons; the top ten hold 15% to 20%. The source is a human donor with pleural tuberculosis. Both conserved end residues are part of each CDR3. Each record gives: D gene, clone size, V gene, J gene, CDR3 length, CDR3 protein, CDR3 DNA. The D gene is left open where the match is weak. Rows give clone size only sometimes, using once, few, many, or a class for an expanded clone.

D: TRBD1; size: .; V: TRBV13; J: TRBJ1-4; length: 14; CDR3: CASSYRQGREKLFF; DNA: TGTGCCAGCAGCTATCGACAGGGTCGTGAAAAACTGTTTTTT
D: TRBD2; size: .; V: TRBV14; J: TRBJ2-1; length: 16; CDR3: CASSQVLAGSHNEQFF; DNA: TGTGCCAGCAGCCAAGTTCTAGCGGGAAGTCACAATGAGCAGTTCTTC
D: .; size: many; V: TRBV6-2/TRBV6-3; J: TRBJ2-3; length: 15; CDR3: CASSYSKDSTDTQYF; DNA: TGTGCCAGCAGTTACTCGAAGGACAGCACAGATACGCAGTATTTT
D: .; size: few; V: TRBV11-1; J: TRBJ2-7; length: 12; CDR3: CALGEVLYEQYF; DNA: TGTGCCCTTGGGGAGGTATTATACGAGCAGTACTTC
D: .; size: many; V: TRBV2; J: TRBJ1-2; length: 13; CDR3: CAGVVGPNYGYTF; DNA: TGTGCCGGGGTAGTTGGCCCTAACTATGGCTACACCTTC
D: .; size: many; V: TRBV10-2; J: TRBJ1-1; length: 15; CDR3: CASSESTGTNTEAFF; DNA: TGCGCCAGCAGTGAGTCAACAGGGACGAACACTGAAGCTTTCTTT
D: .; size: .; V: TRBV5-6; J: TRBJ2-3; length: 12; CDR3: CASSSGSDTLYF; DNA: TGTGCCAGCAGCTCCGGGTCAGATACGCTGTATTTT
D: .; size: many; V: TRBV28; J: TRBJ2-7; length: 12; CDR3: CASSLVINEQYF; DNA: TGTGCCAGCAGTTTAGTTATCAACGAGCAGTACTTC
D: TRBD1; size: few; V: TRBV5-1; J: TRBJ2-3; length: 15; CDR3: CASSSGTASTDTQYF; DNA: TGCGCCAGCAGCTCGGGGACAGCAAGCACAGATACGCAGTATTTT
D: .; size: many; V: TRBV5-4; J: TRBJ2-5; length: 13; CDR3: CASSWLGEETQYF; DNA: TGTGCCAGCAGCTGGCTCGGGGAAGAGACCCAGTACTTC
D: .; size: .; V: TRBV11-1; J: TRBJ2-3; length: 16; CDR3: CASSLAGATSTDTQYF; DNA: TGTGCCAGCAGCTTAGCGGGAGCAACTAGCACAGATACGCAGTATTTT
D: .; size: few; V: TRBV11-2; J: TRBJ2-7; length: 13; CDR3: CASSLDNTYEQYF; DNA: TGTGCCAGCAGCTTAGATAATACCTACGAGCAGTACTTC
D: .; size: many; V: TRBV28; J: TRBJ2-3; length: 12; CDR3: CASSLSSDTQYF; DNA: TGTGCCAGCAGTTTATCCTCCGATACGCAGTATTTT
D: .; size: many; V: TRBV27; J: TRBJ2-4; length: 14; CDR3: CASSRRDLINIQYF; DNA: TGTGCCAGCAGTCGCAGGGACCTTATAAACATTCAGTACTTC
D: .; size: many; V: TRBV6-5; J: TRBJ2-7; length: 11; CDR3: CAISYRDEQYF; DNA: TGTGCCATCAGTTACAGGGACGAGCAGTACTTC
D: .; size: many; V: TRBV10-3; J: TRBJ2-7; length: 13; CDR3: CAIQSGPFYEQYF; DNA: TGTGCCATCCAGAGCGGACCCTTCTACGAGCAGTACTTC
D: .; size: many; V: TRBV5-1; J: TRBJ1-1; length: 13; CDR3: CASSTGTELEAFF; DNA: TGCGCCAGCAGCACAGGGACGGAGCTCGAAGCTTTCTTT
D: .; size: many; V: TRBV28; J: TRBJ1-3; length: 14; CDR3: CASSFRGDGNTIYF; DNA: TGTGCCAGCAGTTTCAGAGGCGATGGAAACACCATATATTTT
D: .; size: many; V: TRBV6-2/TRBV6-3; J: TRBJ2-3; length: 17; CDR3: CASSYFRGRSTTDTQYF; DNA: TGTGCCAGCAGTTACTTTAGGGGAAGATCCACCACAGATACGCAGTATTTT
D: .; size: .; V: TRBV5-4; J: TRBJ1-1; length: 12; CDR3: CTSSLGGTEAFF; DNA: TGTACCAGCAGCTTGGGGGGCACTGAAGCTTTCTTT
D: TRBD1; size: many; V: TRBV7-6; J: TRBJ2-5; length: 15; CDR3: CASSFQTGGTETQYF; DNA: TGTGCTAGCAGCTTCCAGACAGGGGGCACAGAGACCCAGTACTTC
D: .; size: .; V: TRBV18; J: TRBJ1-4; length: 14; CDR3: CASSPGRANEKLFF; DNA: TGTGCCAGCTCTCCGGGGCGTGCTAATGAAAAACTGTTTTTT
D: .; size: .; V: TRBV5-1; J: TRBJ2-3; length: 15; CDR3: CASSPGVVPTDTQYF; DNA: TGCGCCAGCAGTCCGGGCGTAGTACCCACAGATACGCAGTATTTT
D: .; size: .; V: TRBV11-1; J: TRBJ2-3; length: 16; CDR3: CASSLRGVGGADTQYF; DNA: TGTGCCAGCAGCTTACGAGGAGTAGGGGGGGCAGATACGCAGTATTTT
D: TRBD2; size: few; V: TRBV30; J: TRBJ2-7; length: 14; CDR3: CAWGTSGSAYEQYF; DNA: TGTGCCTGGGGGACTAGCGGGAGTGCCTACGAGCAGTACTTC
D: .; size: many; V: TRBV4-3; J: TRBJ2-1; length: 13; CDR3: CASSQDHRDEQFF; DNA: TGCGCCAGCAGCCAAGATCATAGGGATGAGCAGTTCTTC
D: .; size: .; V: TRBV20-1; J: TRBJ2-3; length: 13; CDR3: CSAGLGDTDTQYF; DNA: TGCAGTGCTGGGTTAGGTGACACTGATACGCAGTATTTT
D: TRBD1; size: many; V: TRBV2; J: TRBJ1-6; length: 15; CDR3: CASSEPDRLNSPLHF; DNA: TGTGCCAGCAGTGAACCGGACAGGCTAAATTCACCCCTCCACTTT
D: .; size: many; V: TRBV2; J: TRBJ2-3; length: 14; CDR3: CASSVRGSTDTQYF; DNA: TGTGCCAGCAGTGTTCGCGGGAGCACAGATACGCAGTATTTT
D: .; size: many; V: TRBV20-1; J: TRBJ1-6; length: 16; CDR3: CSARDLRYGVASPLHF; DNA: TGCAGTGCGAGGGACCTTAGGTATGGGGTGGCTTCACCCCTCCACTTT
D: TRBD2; size: many; V: TRBV11-1; J: TRBJ2-3; length: 16; CDR3: CASIKYRGTIADTQYF; DNA: TGTGCCAGCATCAAGTATCGGGGGACTATTGCAGATACGCAGTATTTT
D: .; size: many; V: TRBV19; J: TRBJ1-1; length: 14; CDR3: CASSIYGENTEAFF; DNA: TGTGCCAGTAGTATATACGGCGAGAACACTGAAGCTTTCTTT
D: .; size: many; V: TRBV19; J: TRBJ1-1; length: 14; CDR3: CASSIAPENTEAFF; DNA: TGTGCCAGTAGTATAGCGCCGGAGAACACTGAAGCTTTCTTT
D: .; size: .; V: TRBV11-2; J: TRBJ2-1; length: 15; CDR3: CASSFLQGSYNEQFF; DNA: TGTGCCAGCAGTTTCTTACAGGGTTCCTACAATGAGCAGTTCTTC
D: .; size: medium-sized; V: TRBV28; J: TRBJ1-5; length: 14; CDR3: CASSDVYSNQPQHF; DNA: TGTGCCAGTAGTGACGTTTATAGCAATCAGCCCCAGCATTTT
D: .; size: many; V: TRBV20-1; J: TRBJ1-6; length: 17; CDR3: CSARDPKQDQQSSPLHF; DNA: TGCAGTGCTAGAGATCCAAAACAGGACCAGCAGAGTTCACCCCTCCACTTT
D: .; size: many; V: TRBV18; J: TRBJ2-5; length: 11; CDR3: CASSVQETQYF; DNA: TGTGCCAGCTCAGTTCAAGAGACCCAGTACTTC
D: .; size: many; V: TRBV12-5; J: TRBJ1-1; length: 12; CDR3: CASGLTSTEAFF; DNA: TGTGCTAGTGGTTTGACGAGCACTGAAGCTTTCTTT
D: TRBD1; size: many; V: TRBV20-1; J: TRBJ2-3; length: 13; CDR3: CSALDRDGDTQYF; DNA: TGCAGTGCTTTGGACAGGGACGGCGATACGCAGTATTTT
D: TRBD2; size: many; V: TRBV28; J: TRBJ2-5; length: 14; CDR3: CASSPMVAGETQYF; DNA: TGTGCCAGCAGCCCTATGGTAGCGGGTGAGACCCAGTACTTC
D: TRBD2; size: many; V: TRBV11-2; J: TRBJ2-5; length: 13; CDR3: CASSLLAGETQYF; DNA: TGTGCCAGCAGCTTACTAGCGGGAGAGACCCAGTACTTC
D: TRBD1; size: many; V: TRBV19; J: TRBJ1-1; length: 15; CDR3: CATSRDRGLGTEAFF; DNA: TGTGCCACGTCCCGGGACAGGGGTTTGGGCACTGAAGCTTTCTTT